A single sample gave rise to the 28 T cell receptor beta chains below, sequenced in a study of cytomegalovirus exposure and HLA in healthy donors. PCR involved 60 Vbeta and 13 Jbeta primers. Here immunoSEQ multiplex PCR was the method, and the copy in TCRdb shows in-frame clones only, minus some. This table has 75,000 to 95,000 clones, around 66% appearing once. Sample: PBMCs. These receptors all come from a man under 40 in good health and CMV-seronegative.

This rearrangement joins TRBV29-1 to TRBJ2-3; 8 nucleotides line up with TRBD1. The germline V gene has CDR1 SQVTM and CDR2 ANQGSEA. V lost 7 bases to trimming and J lost 0 bases; unmatched junction nucleotides: 12. The CDR3 has 16 amino acids. The CDR3 DNA is TGCAGCGCCGTAGGGGCAAGACAGGGGAGCACAGATACGCAGTATTTT. This codes for CSAVGARQGSTDTQYF.

This chain uses TRBV19 with TRBJ2-3; 8 bases map to TRBD2. This CDR3 has 15 amino acids. Germline CDR1 reads LNHDA; CDR2 reads SQIVND (reference sequence). V lost 2 bases to trimming and J lost 6 bases; unmatched junction nucleotides: 7. CDR3 protein: CASSIRRGAGDTQYF. CDR3 DNA: TGTGCCAGTAGTATACGGCGGGGGGCCGGGGATACGCAGTATTTT.

This clone was detected only a few times. The CDR3 reads CASSPFRGPNQPQHF. The CDR3 region has the DNA TGTGCCAGTAGTCCATTTCGGGGTCCGAATCAGCCCCAGCATTTT. V gene TRBV19 combines with J gene TRBJ1-5; D call uncertain. This CDR3 has 15 amino acids. Germline V CDR1 and CDR2: LNHDA, SQIVND (reference sequence). Trimming stripped 5 bases from V and 4 bases from J, with 15 bases between. Full variable domain (rest looked up from reference TRBV19 and TRBJ1-5): DGGITQSPKYLFRKEGQNVTLSCEQNLNHDAMYWYRQDPGQGLRLIYYSQIVNDFQKGDIAEGYSVSREKKESFPLTVTSAQKNPTAFYLCASSPFRGPNQPQHFGDGTRLSIL.

The V call is TRBV7-9, the J call TRBJ2-7, with 8 bases aligning to TRBD1. The ends lost 4 bases at V and 1 base at J; junction bases unmatched: 3. The CDR3 has 14 amino acids. Germline V gene data show CDR1 as SEHNR and CDR2 as FQNEAQ (reference sequence). Here the CDR3 reads CASSSDRVSYEQYF. The CDR3 nucleotides are TGTGCCAGCAGCTCGGACAGGGTTTCCTACGAGCAGTACTTC. Looking up the rest from reference TRBV7-9 and TRBJ2-7 gives the full variable domain: DTGVSQNPRHKITKRGQNVTFRCDPISEHNRLYWYRQTLGQGPEFLTYFQNEAQLEKSRLLSDRFSAERPKGSFSTLEIQRTEQGDSAMYLCASSSDRVSYEQYFGPGTRLTVT.

The V and J genes are TRBV11-3 and TRBJ1-6; TRBD1 matches at 7 bases. The CDR3 runs to 13 residues. J was trimmed by 6 bases and V by 5 bases; bases with no gene match: 1. CDR1 SGHNT and CDR2 YENEEA come from the germline V gene. In nucleotides, the CDR3 is TGTGCCAGCAGCAGACAGGGTAATTCACCCCTCCACTTT. This gives the protein CASSRQGNSPLHF.

The chain carries TRBV5-1 and TRBJ2-5; maybe TRBD2 (7 bases). This CDR3 comprises 15 residues. The germline V and J ends were trimmed by 6 bases and 1 base, with 16 bases remaining between them. Germline CDR1 reads SGHRS; CDR2 reads YFSETQ. For the CDR3, the DNA is TGCGCCAGCAACCTTAGGGGGGGTTCCCAAGAGACCCAGTACTTC. Translated: CASNLRGGSQETQYF.

This clone was counted between two and nine times. V usage is TRBV7-9 and J usage is TRBJ2-3, with 9 bases identical to TRBD2. CDR3 size: 19 residues. V dropped 6 bases and J dropped 2; count of bases not matched to a gene: 18. Germline CDR1 reads SEHNR; CDR2 reads FQNEAQ (reference sequence). CDR3: CASRVRHAGGLGITDTQYF. The CDR3 DNA reads as TGTGCCAGCAGGGTCCGCCACGCGGGAGGGCTAGGGATCACAGATACGCAGTATTTT.

CDR3 sequence (DNA): TGTGCCAGTAGTACCCGCAGGGGTGGGTACGAGCAGTACTTC. This translates into CASSTRRGGYEQYF. The chain uses TRBV19 and TRBJ2-7; perhaps TRBD1 as D (6 bases). CDR1 is LNHDA and CDR2 is SQIVND in the germline V gene (reference sequence). The CDR3 consists of 14 residues. Trimming removed 4 bases at V and 4 bases at J, with 14 bases between.

This chain links TRBV5-1 with TRBJ2-7; the match to TRBD1 covers 7 bases. Germline CDR1 and CDR2: SGHRS and YFSETQ. There are 16 residues in the CDR3. The V gene end was trimmed by 2 bases and the J gene end by 2 bases; junction bases not matched to a gene: 10. The CDR3 sequence: CASSLSLTGATYEQYF. The CDR3 coding sequence is TGCGCCAGCAGCTTAAGTCTTACAGGGGCCACCTACGAGCAGTACTTC.

The genes are TRBV19 and TRBJ2-7, with 10 bases that match TRBD1. This CDR3 has 13 amino acids. V gave up 10 bases and J gave up 6 bases; unmatched junction bases: 9. The germline CDR1 and CDR2 sequences are LNHDA and SQIVND (reference sequence). The CDR3 protein is CATWDRGSGEQYF. The CDR3 nucleotides read TGTGCCACCTGGGACAGGGGATCTGGCGAGCAGTACTTC.

V and J are TRBV21-1 and TRBJ2-7; the table calls TRBD1, which could not be checked here. TRBV21-1 is tagged as a pseudogene. The CDR3 spans 13 residues. The CDR3 loop reads CASSSGQDYEQYF. The CDR3 coding sequence is TGTGCCAGCAGCTCCGGACAGGACTACGAGCAGTACTTC.

V and J are TRBV6-5 and TRBJ1-4, with D uncertain. V lost 5 bases and J 2 bases, leaving 12 bases between the germline ends. Germline V CDR1 and CDR2: MNHEY, SVGAGI. CDR3 length: 15 residues. Here the CDR3 reads CASSATGSTNEKLFF. The CDR3 nucleotides are TGTGCCAGCAGTGCCACGGGGTCGACTAATGAAAAACTGTTTTTT.

This sequence joins TRBV4-1 and TRBJ1-5; tentative D call: TRBD1 (5 bases). The germline V and J ends were trimmed by 3 bases and 5 bases, with 11 bases remaining between them. Per germline, CDR1 MGHRA and CDR2 YSYEKL. There are 14 residues in the CDR3. CDR3 coding DNA: TGCGCCAGCAGCCAGGTAGGGGAGGATCAGCCCCAGCATTTT. It codes for CASSQVGEDQPQHF.

Details on this clone: At one end, the junction sequence differs from germline, possibly due to a read error. Distinct nucleotide sequences in the sample also encode this CDR3. The V and J genes are TRBV9 and TRBJ1-6, with 7 bases identical to TRBD1. The germline V gene encodes CDR1 SGDLS and CDR2 YYNGEE. This CDR3 contains 15 residues. In nucleotides, the CDR3 is TGTGCTAGCAGCGCTTACAGGGGTTTAAATTCACCCCTCCACTTT. It yields the protein CASSAYRGLNSPLHF.

The rearrangement joins TRBV2 to TRBJ1-6; 10 bases are shared with TRBD1. The CDR3 length is 14 residues. Trimming took 8 bases from V and 7 from J; bases not matched to a gene: 5. Per the germline V gene, CDR1 is SNHLY and CDR2 is FYNNEI. This chain's CDR3 is CASQPGQGNSPLHF. DNA for the CDR3: TGTGCCAGCCAGCCGGGACAGGGGAATTCACCCCTCCACTTT.

This chain joins TRBV7-9 and TRBJ1-2; maybe TRBD1 (6 bases). V was pared by 2 bases and J by 5 bases, with 15 bases between. Germline V gives CDR1 SEHNR, CDR2 FQNEAQ (reference sequence). The CDR3 has 15 residues. CDR3 sequence: CASSLRPRGAYGYTF. In DNA form, the CDR3 reads TGTGCCAGCAGCTTACGTCCCAGGGGAGCTTATGGCTACACCTTC.

This sequence joins TRBV7-2 and TRBJ2-1, with 7 bases matching TRBD2. The CDR3 has 15 residues. Germline CDR1 is SGHTA and CDR2 is FQGNSA. V shed 1 base, J shed 8 bases, and the junction held 8 bases outside the gene matches. The CDR3 bases are TGTGCCAGCAGCTTAGAGGCTCGCGGGAGCCATGAGCAGTTCTTC. Its protein product is CASSLEARGSHEQFF.

The J gene is TRBJ1-3, the V gene TRBV29-1, with D uncertain. Looked up from germline, CDR1 is SQVTM and CDR2 is ANQGSEA. With 7 bases removed from V and 0 bases from J, the gap between germline ends came to 4 bases. This CDR3 is built from 11 residues. The CDR3 sequence is CSGHSGNTIYF. The CDR3 DNA follows: TGCAGCGGTCACTCTGGAAACACCATATATTTT.

The chain recombines TRBV4-3 with TRBJ2-2, with D unclear. Trimming removed 6 bases from V and 1 base from J, with 15 bases in between. There are 16 residues in the CDR3. Germline V gene lookup returns CDR1 LGHNA and CDR2 YSLEER. The CDR3 region is CASRDTRLQNTGELFF. The CDR3 DNA sequence: TGCGCCAGCAGAGATACACGCTTACAGAACACCGGGGAGCTGTTTTTT.

This sequence joins TRBV29-1 and TRBJ1-1; TRBD1 is a possible D gene (6 bases). Germline values: CDR1 SQVTM, CDR2 ANQGSEA. This CDR3 spans 13 amino acids. V lost 3 bases to trimming and J lost 5 bases, with 13 bases between them. The CDR3 here is CSVERGGETEAFF. CDR3 in DNA: TGCAGCGTTGAGAGGGGGGGAGAAACTGAAGCTTTCTTT.

This sequence joins TRBV5-1 and TRBJ2-4, with D unresolved. Germline V gives CDR1 SGHRS, CDR2 YFSETQ. V gave up 0 bases and J gave up 7 bases, with 14 bases separating them. This CDR3 is 15 amino acids long. CDR3 sequence reads: CASSLDGQALNIQYF. DNA for the CDR3: TGCGCCAGCAGCTTGGATGGCCAGGCTCTCAACATTCAGTACTTC.

This chain links TRBV5-1 with TRBJ2-5; tentative D call: TRBD1 (6 bases). The last part of the DNA fits TRBJ2-7 better; the J call may be wrong. Germline V gene sequence: CDR1 SGHRS, CDR2 YFSETQ. The CDR3 has 15 amino acids. The DNA for the CDR3 is TGCGCCAGCAGCTTGGAAGTAACAGGGATCTACGAGCAGTACTTC. It codes for CASSLEVTGIYEQYF.

This clone was seen only once. The chain is built from TRBV29-1 and TRBJ1-2; D is perhaps TRBD1 (6 bases). Per germline, CDR1 SQVTM and CDR2 ANQGSEA. The germline V and J ends were trimmed by 4 bases and 4 bases, with 19 bases remaining between them. CDR3 length equals 15 residues. CDR3 DNA sequence: TGCAGCGTTGTGGCCCGGACAGATTTCCTCTATGGCTACACCTTC. It yields the protein CSVVARTDFLYGYTF.

This chain links TRBV19 with TRBJ2-7; a possible D gene is TRBD1 (6 bases). Per the germline V gene, CDR1 is LNHDA and CDR2 is SQIVND (reference sequence). The CDR3 runs 14 residues. V was cut by 4 bases and J by 2 bases, with 12 bases left in between. The CDR3 sequence is CASSTYRDPYEQYF. The CDR3 DNA sequence: TGTGCCAGTAGTACTTACAGGGATCCCTACGAGCAGTACTTC.

This rearrangement joins TRBV11-2 to TRBJ1-1; 8 bases map to TRBD1. There are 13 residues in the CDR3. V lost 3 bases and J lost 5; bases outside the gene matches: 2. Germline CDR1 SGHAT, CDR2 FQNNGV. The CDR3 coding sequence is TGTGCCAGCAGCTTCACAGGGGGAACTGAAGCTTTCTTT. Translated: CASSFTGGTEAFF.

This clone was observed a few times. V is TRBV21-1 and J is TRBJ1-5; whether TRBD1, the table's D call, matches the DNA was not checked. TRBV21-1 constitutes a pseudogene. This CDR3 has 14 residues. CDR3 amino acids: CASNPDSINQPQHF. The CDR3 DNA sequence: TGTGCCAGCAACCCGGACAGTATTAATCAGCCCCAGCATTTT.

The chain is built from TRBV5-6 and TRBJ2-3; D gene uncertain. The germline V gene encodes CDR1 SGHDT and CDR2 YYEEEE. This CDR3 has 14 residues. V lost 5 bases to trimming and J lost 2 bases, with 12 bases between them. The CDR3 region is CASSFGGFTDTQYF. The CDR3 DNA reads TGTGCCAGCAGTTTTGGCGGATTCACAGATACGCAGTATTTT.

There are a few counts of this clone. The J gene is TRBJ1-2, the V gene TRBV5-1; D not resolved. The CDR3 contains 13 residues. V shed 4 bases and J shed 1 base, with 8 bases lying between them. Germline V gene data show CDR1 as SGHRS and CDR2 as YFSETQ. Written as DNA, the CDR3 is TGCGCCAGCAGCCTAGCCGGTAACTATGGCTACACCTTC. Translating it yields CASSLAGNYGYTF.